Here is one T cell receptor beta chain with its context. Its antigen is unidentified. Germline V gene sequence: CDR1 SGHRS, CDR2 YFSETQ. V dropped 5 bases and J dropped 0 bases, with 21 bases sitting between them. The CDR3 is made up of 17 amino acids. These data originate in a study of a mutant IDH1 vaccine in newly diagnosed glioma. Study details: Either 4-6 weeks after radiotherapy alone or alongside temozolomide, vaccination was begun. Most had both radiotherapy and temozolomide beforehand; others had only one. Study results and limitations: The study observed vaccine-induced immune responses in around 94% of patients.

Sequencing was performed with immunoSEQ multiplex PCR; in TCRdb, only in-frame clones are kept and a portion is missing. In the table there are about 55,000 clones, roughly 84% of which are singletons. The time point denotes: week 35, safety follow-up. All doses held 300 ug of mutant IDH1 20-mer peptide, with topical imiquimod. The receptor was isolated from a woman between 18 and 29 years old with glioma. Material: PBMCs, obtained from a glioma patient whose treatment included an IDH1 peptide vaccine. The chain links TRBV5-1 to TRBJ2-7, with D perhaps assigned TRBD1 or TRBD2 (5 bases each). In nucleotides, the CDR3 is TGCGCCAGCAGGTTTACTCGGGACCGCGGCAGCTCCTACGAGCAGTACTTC. Encoded protein: CASRFTRDRGSSYEQYF.